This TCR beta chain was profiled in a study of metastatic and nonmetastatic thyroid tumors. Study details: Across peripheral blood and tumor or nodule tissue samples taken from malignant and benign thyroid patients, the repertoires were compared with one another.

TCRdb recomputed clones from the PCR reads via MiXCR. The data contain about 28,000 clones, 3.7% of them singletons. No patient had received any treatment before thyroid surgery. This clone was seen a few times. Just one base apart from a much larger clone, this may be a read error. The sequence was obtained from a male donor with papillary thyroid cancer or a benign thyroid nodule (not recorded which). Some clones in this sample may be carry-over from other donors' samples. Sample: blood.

In DNA, the CDR3 is TGTGCCAGCAGCCCCGGACTAGCGGTAGTATACAATGAGCAGTTCTTC. Translating gives CASSPGLAVVYNEQFF. This chain connects TRBV5-4 to TRBJ2-1; TRBD2 agrees at 10 bases. The CDR3 covers 16 residues. The germline CDR1 and CDR2 sequences are SGHNT and YYREEE (reference sequence). V lost 4 bases and J lost 4; bases outside the gene matches: 8.